One sample yielded the 16 T cell receptor beta chains listed below, sequenced in a study of blood T cell repertoires in COVID-19. TCRdb's table, derived via immunoSEQ multiplex PCR, lists solely in-frame clones and lacks some. The sample consists of over 150,000 clones, 86% of them appearing once. Source material: peripheral blood. The receptors derive from a man over 45 with active or convalescent COVID-19.

The rearrangement links TRBV5-1 to TRBJ2-2; 8 nucleotides match TRBD1. CDR3 length: 16 residues. Unmatched junction bases numbered 11, after V lost 4 bases and J lost 6 bases. CDR1 is SGHRS and CDR2 is YFSETQ in the germline V gene. CDR3 sequence: CASSKGQGGPAGELFF. Here the CDR3 DNA reads TGCGCCAGCAGCAAAGGACAGGGTGGCCCGGCCGGGGAGCTGTTTTTT.

This sequence joins TRBV3-1 (or the pseudogene TRBV3-2) and TRBJ1-1, with TRBD1 matching 8 bases. The CDR3 has 15 amino acids. V shed 4 bases, J shed 1 base, and the junction held 5 bases outside the gene matches. The germline V gene has CDR1 LGHDT and CDR2 YNNKEL (reference sequence). Written as DNA, the CDR3 is TGTGCCAGCAGCCTAGGACAGGGATCGAACACTGAAGCTTTCTTT. The encoded protein is CASSLGQGSNTEAFF.

The chain has TRBV9 and TRBJ2-3; 8 bases align to TRBD2. The V gene end was trimmed by 4 bases and the J gene end by 0 bases; junction bases not matched to a gene: 10. CDR3 length: 17 residues. CDR1 and CDR2 (germline): SGDLS, YYNGEE. The CDR3 region has the DNA TGTGCCAGCAGCACCCGAGGTAGCGGGGCTAGCACAGATACGCAGTATTTT. Protein product: CASSTRGSGASTDTQYF.

The chain employs TRBV5-1 and TRBJ2-5; tentative D call: TRBD1 (5 bases). This CDR3 contains 14 residues. V was trimmed by 1 base and J by 1 base, leaving 8 bases between them. Germline V CDR1 and CDR2: SGHRS, YFSETQ. The chain's CDR3 is CASSLLGVQETQYF. In nucleotides, the CDR3 is TGCGCCAGCAGCTTGTTAGGGGTCCAAGAGACCCAGTACTTC. Variable domain in full (rest from reference TRBV5-1 and TRBJ2-5): KAGVTQTPRYLIKTRGQQVTLSCSPISGHRSVSWYQQTPGQGLQFLFEYFSETQRNKGNFPGRFSGRQFSNSRSEMNVSTLELGDSALYLCASSLLGVQETQYFGPGTRLLVL.

This clone was counted a few times. This sequence joins TRBV20-1 and TRBJ2-3; 8 nucleotides line up with TRBD2. Trimming cost V 3 bases and J 6 bases; bases outside gene matches: 8. The CDR3 spans 14 residues. From germline, CDR1 is DFQATT and CDR2 SNEGSKA (reference sequence). The DNA of the CDR3 is TGCAGTGCTAGTAGCCTAGCGGGCCGGGATACGCAGTATTTT. This codes for CSASSLAGRDTQYF.

This clone appeared once. V gene TRBV7-3 combines with J gene TRBJ2-1; no clear D gene. The CDR3 loop spans 14 amino acids. CDR1 is SGHTA and CDR2 is FQGTGA in the germline V gene. V dropped 3 bases and J dropped 5 bases, with 11 bases sitting between them. CDR3 in amino acids: CASSFGGYHNEQFF. The CDR3, as DNA: TGTGCCAGCAGCTTCGGCGGCTACCACAATGAGCAGTTCTTC. The full variable domain, completed using reference TRBV7-3 and TRBJ2-1, is GAGVSQTPSNKVTEKGKYVELRCDPISGHTALYWYRQSLGQGPEFLIYFQGTGAADDSGLPNDRFFAVRPEGSVSTLKIQRTERGDSAVYLCASSFGGYHNEQFFGPGTRLTVL.

DNA for the CDR3: TGTGCCAGCAGTAGCAGACAGGGCCGAAATGAAAAACTGTTTTTT. Protein: CASSSRQGRNEKLFF. The chain combines TRBV6-5 with TRBJ1-4; TRBD1 aligns across 7 bases. V lost 5 bases and J lost 5; bases outside the gene matches: 8. The CDR3 spans 15 residues. Germline V CDR1 and CDR2: MNHEY, SVGAGI.

The chain employs TRBV6-1 and TRBJ1-2; the D is unclear. The CDR3 consists of 16 residues. The V end lost 7 bases, the J end lost 4 bases, and 22 bases lay between the germline ends. Germline assignment: CDR1 MNHNS and CDR2 SASEGT. CDR3 loop: CASIERDHSLRYGYTF. The CDR3 bases are TGTGCCAGCATTGAGAGGGATCATAGCCTCCGCTATGGCTACACCTTC.

V usage is TRBV10-3 and J usage is TRBJ1-2, with D possibly matching TRBD1 (6 bases). The germline gives CDR1 ENHRY, CDR2 SYGVKD. This CDR3 spans 13 amino acids. Deletions cut 9 bases from V and 3 bases from J, with 14 bases between. This CDR3 reads CAITATGYYGYTF. For the CDR3, the DNA is TGTGCCATTACCGCCACAGGGTACTATGGCTACACCTTC.

The gene calls are TRBV7-9 and TRBJ1-4; TRBD1 is a possible D gene (6 bases). The germline V and J ends were trimmed by 3 bases and 8 bases, with 13 bases remaining between them. Germline CDR1 is SEHNR and CDR2 is FQNEAQ (reference sequence). The CDR3 has 14 residues. The CDR3 loop is CASSLGGPDEKLFF. The CDR3 DNA is TGTGCCAGCAGCTTGGGGGGGCCGGACGAAAAACTGTTTTTT.

This clone was picked up a small number of times. This sequence joins TRBV19 and TRBJ2-2; the match to TRBD1 covers 9 bases. This CDR3 has 15 amino acids. From germline, CDR1 is LNHDA and CDR2 SQIVND (reference sequence). The V and J ends lost 4 bases and 7 bases, in that order; junction bases with no gene match: 7. CDR3 residues: CASSTYRGPGGELFF. The CDR3 DNA reads as TGTGCCAGTAGTACGTACAGGGGGCCGGGCGGGGAGCTGTTTTTT.

This chain connects TRBV5-4 to TRBJ1-4; tentative D call: TRBD1 (6 bases). Germline assignment: CDR1 SGHNT and CDR2 YYREEE (reference sequence). The CDR3 is 16 amino acids. V lost 3 bases, J lost 8 bases, and 20 bases lay in between. For the CDR3, the DNA is TGTGCCAGCAGCTCGGGTGGGACACACCAAGGGGAAAAACTGTTTTTT. It codes for CASSSGGTHQGEKLFF.

The chain has TRBV27 and TRBJ2-7, with TRBD2 as a possible D gene (6 bases). Germline loops: CDR1 MNHEY, CDR2 SMNVEV (reference sequence). Between the trimmed V and J ends, which lost 4 bases and 3 bases, there was a span of 13 bases. This CDR3 has 14 residues. The CDR3 DNA reads TGTGCCAGCAGTTCGAGACGGACTAACTACGAGCAGTACTTC. As protein: CASSSRRTNYEQYF.

The V and J genes are TRBV5-4 and TRBJ2-7; TRBD2 aligns across 7 bases. This CDR3 has 12 residues. Germline-derived CDR1 and CDR2 are SGHNT and YYREEE (reference sequence). J lost 7 bases, V lost 4 bases, and 5 bases had no gene match. CDR3 residues: CASSPGGEEQYF. In DNA, the CDR3 is TGTGCCAGCAGCCCGGGGGGAGAAGAGCAGTACTTC.

This chain links TRBV30 with TRBJ2-2; D is possibly TRBD2 (5 bases). V lost 3 bases and J lost 6, with 11 bases in between. Per the germline V gene, CDR1 is GTSNPN and CDR2 is SVGIG (reference sequence). This CDR3 has 13 amino acids. CDR3 nucleotides: TGTGCCTGGAGCGGACTGGTTCCCGGGGAGCTGTTTTTT. Protein: CAWSGLVPGELFF. Full variable domain (outside the CDR3, taken from reference TRBV30 and TRBJ2-2): SQTIHQWPATLVQPVGSPLSLECTVEGTSNPNLYWYRQAAGRGLQLLFYSVGIGQISSEVPQNLSASRPQDRQFILSSKKLLLSDSGFYLCAWSGLVPGELFFGEGSRLTVL.

V and J are TRBV24-1 and TRBJ2-2, with TRBD1 matching over 7 bases. The CDR3 spans 16 residues. J lost 2 bases, V lost 4 bases, and 6 bases had no gene match. Per the germline V gene, CDR1 is KGHDR and CDR2 is SFDVKD. CDR3 DNA: TGTGCCACCAGTGACCGTCGGGACAGAAACACCGGGGAGCTGTTTTTT. Its translation: CATSDRRDRNTGELFF.